A single sample gave rise to the 3 T cell receptor beta chains below, sequenced in a study of cytomegalovirus exposure and HLA in healthy donors. The primer mix had 60 Vbeta and 13 Jbeta primers. Sequencing used immunoSEQ multiplex PCR; TCRdb keeps in-frame clones, though not all of them. Of approximately 77,000 clones listed, roughly two thirds are singletons. The material sequenced was PBMCs. These receptors were collected from a man aged 60-69 years in good health and CMV-seropositive.

This rearrangement joins TRBV5-1 to TRBJ2-5, with 14 bases fitting TRBD2. The CDR3 contains 16 residues. V lost 4 bases and J lost 5; bases outside the gene matches: 7. Germline CDR1 SGHRS, CDR2 YFSETQ. CDR3 nucleotide sequence: TGCGCCAGCAGCGTGACTAGCGGGGGGGCCGGGGAGACCCAGTACTTC. Protein sequence: CASSVTSGGAGETQYF.

J is TRBJ1-1 and V is TRBV6-5; possible D gene TRBD1, 5 bases. V lost 2 bases, J lost 8 bases, and 18 bases lay in between. The CDR3 is made up of 15 amino acids. Looked up from germline, CDR1 is MNHEY and CDR2 is SVGAGI. In DNA form, the CDR3 reads TGTGCCAGCAGTTACGGTCCCTCGGGGGGTTGGGAAGCTTTCTTT. It codes for CASSYGPSGGWEAFF.

The gene calls are TRBV27 and TRBJ1-2; 7 bases are a match to TRBD1. From germline, CDR1 is MNHEY and CDR2 SMNVEV (reference sequence). V was clipped by 6 bases and J by 6 bases; unmatched bases: 13. This CDR3 has 15 amino acids. The CDR3 loop is CASRNVGTVSDGYTF. The CDR3 DNA reads as TGTGCCAGCAGGAATGTCGGGACAGTCAGCGATGGCTACACCTTC.